The 32 T cell receptor beta chains below come from one sample, sequenced in a study of T cell responses to AZD1222 COVID-19 vaccine. This table comes from immunoSEQ multiplex PCR, and its TCRdb copy is limited to in-frame clones, with some not included. The table has 170,000 or so clones, about nine tenths seen once. Sequencing used peripheral blood, obtained on day 0 of AZD1222 vaccination. These receptors originate from an adult in good health.

This clone was counted between two and nine times. This sequence joins TRBV29-1 and TRBJ1-2; TRBD1 is a possible D gene (5 bases). Germline CDR1 and CDR2: SQVTM and ANQGSEA. V was cut by 4 bases and J by 8 bases, with 29 bases left in between. The CDR3 spans 17 residues. CDR3 loop: CSVADRHINGAALGYTF. The CDR3 DNA reads TGCAGCGTTGCGGACCGTCACATCAACGGGGCTGCTTTAGGCTACACCTTC.

The chain has TRBV27 and TRBJ2-3; the match to TRBD1 covers 12 bases. The J segment lost 4 bases and the V segment lost 3 bases, leaving 2 bases of the junction unmatched. The CDR3 is made up of 15 amino acids. Looked up from germline, CDR1 is MNHEY and CDR2 is SMNVEV (reference sequence). The CDR3: CASSLGQGASDTQYF. As DNA, the CDR3 is TGTGCCAGCAGTTTGGGACAGGGGGCGTCAGATACGCAGTATTTT.

The chain employs TRBV27 and TRBJ1-5, with D uncertain. CDR3 length equals 12 residues. The germline V and J ends were trimmed by 3 bases and 3 bases, with 3 bases remaining between them. Germline CDR1 MNHEY, CDR2 SMNVEV (reference sequence). The CDR3 DNA is TGTGCCAGCAGTTTTCTCAATCAGCCCCAGCATTTT. This gives the protein CASSFLNQPQHF.

The CDR3 coding sequence is TGTGCCATCAGTGAGAAAGGGACAGTCACCTACGAGCAGTACTTC. Its protein product is CAISEKGTVTYEQYF. The chain uses TRBV10-3 and TRBJ2-7, with 7 bases fitting TRBD1. The CDR3 extends over 15 amino acids. Germline CDR1 is ENHRY and CDR2 is SYGVKD. V lost 2 bases and J lost 2; bases outside the gene matches: 6.

This chain uses TRBV7-8 with TRBJ2-7, with D perhaps being TRBD1 or TRBD2 (5 bases each). The CDR3 totals 16 residues. Per the germline V gene, CDR1 is SGHVS and CDR2 is FQNEAQ. Trimming cost V 5 bases and J 0 bases, with 17 bases left between them. The CDR3: CASSRRWDQDSYEQYF. The CDR3 nucleotides are TGTGCCAGCAGCCGGAGATGGGACCAAGACTCCTACGAGCAGTACTTC.

This chain links TRBV28 with TRBJ1-5; no firm D call. The CDR3 consists of 13 residues. The germline V gene has CDR1 MDHEN and CDR2 SYDVKM. The ends were cut back, 3 bases at V and 0 bases at J, with 3 bases in the middle. The CDR3 nucleotides are TGTGCCAGCAGTTTCGATAGCAATCAGCCCCAGCATTTT. Encoded protein: CASSFDSNQPQHF.

The rearrangement joins TRBV28 to TRBJ1-2, with 11 bases fitting TRBD1. Per the germline V gene, CDR1 is MDHEN and CDR2 is SYDVKM. The CDR3 sequence is 16 residues long. Trimming cost V 2 bases and J 8 bases; bases outside gene matches: 10. The CDR3 DNA sequence: TGTGCCAGCAGTTTAGGACAGGGGGCCCTCTTAACGGGCTACACCTTC. As protein: CASSLGQGALLTGYTF.

This CDR3 is CATSRDRGAGGNNEQFF. The CDR3 DNA sequence: TGTGCCACCAGCAGAGACAGGGGAGCGGGAGGTAACAATGAGCAGTTCTTC. The chain links TRBV15 to TRBJ2-1, with 9 bases aligning to TRBD2. The CDR3 sequence is 17 residues long. In germline, CDR1 is LNHNV, CDR2 YYDKDF (reference sequence). V lost 0 bases, J lost 5 bases, and 8 bases stayed unmatched. Full variable domain (outside the CDR3, taken from reference TRBV15 and TRBJ2-1): DAMVIQNPRYQVTQFGKPVTLSCSQTLNHNVMYWYQQKSSQAPKLLFHYYDKDFNNEADTPDNFQSRRPNTSFCFLDIRSPGLGDTAMYLCATSRDRGAGGNNEQFFGPGTRLTVL.

The CDR3 loop reads CASSPGTGGQVGLFF. DNA of the CDR3: TGTGCCAGCAGCCCTGGGACAGGGGGGCAGGTGGGGCTGTTTTTT. The chain couples TRBV7-6 to TRBJ1-4, with 11 nucleotides matching TRBD1. Trimming took 5 bases from V and 14 from J; bases not matched to a gene: 13. CDR1 is SGHVS, CDR2 FNYEAQ, per germline. The CDR3 covers 15 residues.

This clone was detected only once. This chain uses TRBV27 with TRBJ2-3; D possibly corresponds to TRBD1 (5 bases). The germline V gene has CDR1 MNHEY and CDR2 SMNVEV (reference sequence). The CDR3 length is 16 residues. V was shortened by 4 bases and J by 8 bases, with 22 bases between the two germline ends. The CDR3 protein is CASSSSMSRVLGTQYF. The CDR3 DNA follows: TGTGCCAGCAGTTCGTCCATGTCCAGGGTTCTAGGTACGCAGTATTTT.

The chain uses TRBV19 and TRBJ1-5; the D gene is possibly TRBD1 (5 bases). The V gene's germline CDR1 is LNHDA and CDR2 SQIVND (reference sequence). Trimming cost V 2 bases and J 2 bases, with 10 bases left between them. The CDR3 has 15 residues. The DNA for the CDR3 is TGTGCCAGTAGTATACCCCAGGGAGGCAATCAGCCCCAGCATTTT. This gives the protein CASSIPQGGNQPQHF.

The CDR3 DNA is TGTGCCAGCAGTTTGACAGGGTTTAACACTGAAGCTTTCTTT. Amino acids: CASSLTGFNTEAFF. The chain links TRBV6-5 to TRBJ1-1, with 7 bases identical to TRBD1. This CDR3 is built from 14 residues. Germline V gene sequence: CDR1 MNHEY, CDR2 SVGAGI. The V gene end was trimmed by 4 bases and the J gene end by 2 bases; junction bases not matched to a gene: 4.

The CDR3 bases are TGTGCCAGTACCGGACGGCTCAAAAACATTCAGTACTTC. It yields the protein CASTGRLKNIQYF. The chain has TRBV19 and TRBJ2-4; D remains ambiguous. Trimming removed 7 bases at V and 3 bases at J, with 10 bases between. Germline CDR1 and CDR2: LNHDA and SQIVND (reference sequence). The CDR3 covers 13 residues.

The V call is TRBV6-1, the J call TRBJ1-2, with no clear D. From germline, CDR1 is MNHNS and CDR2 SASEGT. V shed 2 bases and J shed 9 bases, with 25 bases lying between them. The CDR3 sequence is 17 residues long. CDR3 bases: TGTGCCAGCAGTGAAAGACAATTGGCGACGGGTTTGAGGAGCTACACCTTC. Its translation: CASSERQLATGLRSYTF.

V and J are TRBV19 and TRBJ2-7; TRBD2 matches 13 bases. CDR1 and CDR2 (germline): LNHDA, SQIVND (reference sequence). The CDR3 spans 15 residues. The junction had 3 bases not matched to a gene; V was cut back by 3 bases and J by 4 bases. DNA for the CDR3: TGTGCCAGTAGTATGACTAGCGGGAGGTTATACGAGCAGTACTTC. It specifies CASSMTSGRLYEQYF.

As concerns this clone: This specimen includes other DNA sequences encoding the same CDR3. The V and J genes are TRBV18 and TRBJ1-1; 7 nucleotides line up with TRBD1. CDR1 KGHSH and CDR2 LQKENI come from the germline V gene. There are 14 residues in the CDR3. Unmatched junction bases numbered 5, after V lost 6 bases and J lost 1 base. DNA of the CDR3: TGTGCCAGCTCCCAGGACAGGAAGAACACTGAAGCTTTCTTT. It codes for CASSQDRKNTEAFF.

Of note for this clone: It is likely a read error, because the conserved phenylalanine at the end of the CDR3 is missing. It is unclear where the CDR3 begins or ends on the DNA, so no DNA is shown, and the CDR3 is as TCRdb lists it. The chain recombines TRBV21-1 with TRBJ1-2; TRBD1, the D gene given by the table, was not confirmed from the DNA. TRBV21-1 represents a pseudogene. Ends included, the CDR3 has 12 residues. This CDR3 is CASSKSGQGAAL.

The V gene is TRBV4-1, the J gene TRBJ1-2; D gene unclear. Deletions cut 4 bases from V and 1 base from J, with 10 bases between. Germline V gene sequence: CDR1 MGHRA, CDR2 YSYEKL. This CDR3 has 14 amino acids. CDR3 region: CASSPPANNYGYTF. The CDR3 DNA sequence: TGCGCCAGCAGCCCCCCGGCCAATAACTATGGCTACACCTTC.

This chain connects TRBV4-1 to TRBJ1-5, with D possibly TRBD1 on 5 matching bases. This CDR3 comprises 15 residues. Trimming left V 6 bases short and J 3 bases short, with 15 bases between. Germline V gene sequence: CDR1 MGHRA, CDR2 YSYEKL. The CDR3: CASSFGGVPNQPQHF. CDR3 DNA: TGCGCCAGCAGTTTCGGGGGGGTGCCCAATCAGCCCCAGCATTTT.

The chain combines TRBV19 with TRBJ1-1; D is ambiguous. Germline lookup yields CDR1 LNHDA and CDR2 SQIVND (reference sequence). The V end lost 1 base, the J end lost 10 bases, and 10 bases lay between the germline ends. This CDR3 spans 12 amino acids. The CDR3 loop is CASSIGAAGAFF. The DNA for the CDR3 is TGTGCCAGTAGTATAGGGGCAGCCGGAGCTTTCTTT. Combining the CDR3 with reference TRBV19 and TRBJ1-1 gives the whole variable domain DGGITQSPKYLFRKEGQNVTLSCEQNLNHDAMYWYRQDPGQGLRLIYYSQIVNDFQKGDIAEGYSVSREKKESFPLTVTSAQKNPTAFYLCASSIGAAGAFFGQGTRLTVV.

This clone appeared once. V gene TRBV2 combines with J gene TRBJ2-7; 11 bases are shared with TRBD2. The CDR3 runs to 15 residues. From germline, CDR1 is SNHLY and CDR2 FYNNEI. With 7 bases clipped from V and 3 bases from J, the junction kept 8 bases outside the gene matches. As DNA, the CDR3 is TGTGCCAGCAAGGACTCTAGCGGGAGGAACTACGAGCAGTACTTC. It specifies CASKDSSGRNYEQYF.

The V and J genes are TRBV3-1 (or the pseudogene TRBV3-2) and TRBJ1-1; D not resolved. The V and J ends lost 0 bases and 10 bases respectively, with 9 bases between them. Per the germline V gene, CDR1 is LGHDT and CDR2 is YNNKEL (reference sequence). The CDR3 extends over 12 amino acids. The CDR3 nucleotides read TGTGCCAGCAGCCAAGAATGGAAAGGAGCTTTCTTT. As protein: CASSQEWKGAFF.

This chain connects TRBV28 to TRBJ2-7, with TRBD2 identical over 11 bases. Germline lookup yields CDR1 MDHEN and CDR2 SYDVKM. The CDR3 covers 15 residues. The junction had 5 bases not matched to a gene; V was cut back by 4 bases and J by 3 bases. CDR3 sequence (DNA): TGTGCCAGCAGTTCCCGGACTAGCGGGCGCTACGAGCAGTACTTC. Amino acid sequence: CASSSRTSGRYEQYF. The complete variable domain, with remaining parts taken from reference TRBV28 and TRBJ2-7, reads DVKVTQSSRYLVKRTGEKVFLECVQDMDHENMFWYRQDPGLGLRLIYFSYDVKMKEKGDIPEGYSVSREKKERFSLILESASTNQTSMYLCASSSRTSGRYEQYFGPGTRLTVT.

This clone was recorded once. V gene TRBV27 combines with J gene TRBJ2-1; 7 bases are shared with TRBD2. Germline trimming cut 0 bases from V and 12 bases from J; bases unmatched to any gene: 5. CDR1 and CDR2 from the germline V gene are MNHEY and SMNVEV (reference sequence). The CDR3 is 13 residues long. The CDR3 region is CASSLSPGRGQFF. CDR3 DNA: TGTGCCAGCAGTTTATCGCCTGGGAGGGGGCAGTTCTTC.

The gene calls are TRBV6-2 or TRBV6-3 and TRBJ1-5; D is unclear. Trimming removed 4 bases from V and 4 bases from J, with 14 bases in between. The CDR3 runs 15 residues. CDR1 and CDR2 (germline): MNHEY, SVGEGT. CDR3 nucleotides: TGTGCCAGCAGTTCGGCCGGGCCAGATAATCAGCCCCAGCATTTT. Translated: CASSSAGPDNQPQHF.

This clone was counted only a few times. The chain has TRBV7-6 and TRBJ2-7; maybe TRBD2 (6 bases). The CDR3 length is 16 residues. The V end lost 2 bases, the J end lost 0 bases, and 14 bases lay between the germline ends. Per the germline V gene, CDR1 is SGHVS and CDR2 is FNYEAQ. The CDR3 DNA is TGTGCCAGCAGCTTAATGGGCGGGAACCCCTCCTACGAGCAGTACTTC. It specifies CASSLMGGNPSYEQYF.

V gene TRBV30 combines with J gene TRBJ2-1; 8 bases agree with TRBD2. Germline V gene sequence: CDR1 GTSNPN, CDR2 SVGIG (reference sequence). The CDR3 runs 15 residues. V was clipped by 1 base and J by 6 bases; unmatched bases: 8. CDR3 nucleotides: TGTGCCTGGAGTGGAGAAGGGACTAGAGTCAATGAGCAGTTCTTC. Translated, it gives CAWSGEGTRVNEQFF. Supplemented by reference TRBV30 and TRBJ2-1, the full variable domain reads SQTIHQWPATLVQPVGSPLSLECTVEGTSNPNLYWYRQAAGRGLQLLFYSVGIGQISSEVPQNLSASRPQDRQFILSSKKLLLSDSGFYLCAWSGEGTRVNEQFFGPGTRLTVL.

The chain employs TRBV2 and TRBJ1-2, with no clear D. V gave up 4 bases and J gave up 1 base, with 10 bases separating them. The V gene's germline CDR1 is SNHLY and CDR2 FYNNEI. CDR3 length equals 14 residues. The DNA for the CDR3 is TGTGCCAGCAGTGTATGGGATGGTAACTATGGCTACACCTTC. Its translation is CASSVWDGNYGYTF.

The gene calls are TRBV15 and TRBJ2-7; TRBD2 matches 8 bases. Germline CDR1 reads LNHNV; CDR2 reads YYDKDF (reference sequence). CDR3 size: 16 residues. V lost 0 bases, J lost 9 bases, and 13 bases stayed unmatched. The CDR3 is CATSRDILAGTGGQYF. CDR3 nucleotides: TGTGCCACCAGCAGAGATATTCTAGCGGGTACCGGGGGGCAGTACTTC.

This clone was counted between two and nine times. The chain couples TRBV9 to TRBJ1-2; tentative D call: TRBD1 (5 bases). Looked up from germline, CDR1 is SGDLS and CDR2 is YYNGEE. Trimming removed 3 bases at V and 13 bases at J, with 13 bases between. The CDR3 is made up of 11 amino acids. This chain's CDR3 is CASSALGVFTF. DNA for the CDR3: TGTGCCAGCAGCGCACTGGGGGTATTCACCTTC. Full variable domain (outside the CDR3, taken from reference TRBV9 and TRBJ1-2): DSGVTQTPKHLITATGQRVTLRCSPRSGDLSVYWYQQSLDQGLQFLIQYYNGEERAKGNILERFSAQQFPDLHSELNLSSLELGDSALYFCASSALGVFTFGSGTRLTVV.

This chain links TRBV10-2 with TRBJ1-2; a weak D match, TRBD1 (5 bases). Per germline, CDR1 WSHSY and CDR2 SAAADI. The germline V and J ends were trimmed by 0 bases and 7 bases, with 21 bases remaining between them. This CDR3 is 17 amino acids long. The CDR3 DNA reads TGCGCCAGCAGTGAGTCGATTTTCGTAGGGACGGTGACTGGCTACACCTTC. The encoded protein is CASSESIFVGTVTGYTF.

The chain is built from TRBV7-9 and TRBJ1-1, with 8 bases matching TRBD1. This CDR3 spans 14 amino acids. CDR1 and CDR2 (germline): SEHNR, FQNEAQ (reference sequence). V was clipped by 5 bases and J by 4 bases; unmatched bases: 6. This chain's CDR3 is CASSRPDRGTEAFF. CDR3 bases: TGTGCCAGCAGCCGCCCAGACAGGGGCACTGAAGCTTTCTTT.